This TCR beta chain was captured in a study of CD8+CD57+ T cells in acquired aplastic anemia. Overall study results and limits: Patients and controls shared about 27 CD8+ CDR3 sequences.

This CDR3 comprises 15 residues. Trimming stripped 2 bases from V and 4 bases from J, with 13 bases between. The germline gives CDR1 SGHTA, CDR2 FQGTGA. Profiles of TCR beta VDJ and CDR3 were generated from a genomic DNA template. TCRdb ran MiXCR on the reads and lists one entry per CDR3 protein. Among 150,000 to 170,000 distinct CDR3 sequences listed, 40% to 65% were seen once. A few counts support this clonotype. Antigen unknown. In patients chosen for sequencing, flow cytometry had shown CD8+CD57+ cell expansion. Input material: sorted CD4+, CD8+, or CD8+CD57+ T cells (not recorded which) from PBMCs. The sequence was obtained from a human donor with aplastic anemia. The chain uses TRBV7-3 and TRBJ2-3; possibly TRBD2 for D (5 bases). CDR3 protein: CASSLGGPLADTQYF. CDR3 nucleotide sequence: TGTGCCAGCAGCTTAGGAGGCCCCCTGGCAGATACGCAGTATTTT.